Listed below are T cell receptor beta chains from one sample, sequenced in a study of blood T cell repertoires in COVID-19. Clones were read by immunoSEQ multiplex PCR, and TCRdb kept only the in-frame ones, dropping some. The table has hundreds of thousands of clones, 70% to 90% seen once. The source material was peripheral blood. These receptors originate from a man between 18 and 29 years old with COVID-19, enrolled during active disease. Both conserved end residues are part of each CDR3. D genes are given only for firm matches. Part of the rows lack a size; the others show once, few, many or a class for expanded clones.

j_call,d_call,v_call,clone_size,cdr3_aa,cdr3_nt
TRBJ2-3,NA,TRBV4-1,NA,CASSQDWQGYADTQYF,TGCGCCAGCAGCCAAGATTGGCAGGGTTATGCAGATACGCAGTATTTT
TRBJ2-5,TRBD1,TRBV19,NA,CASSMTGFYQETQYF,TGTGCCAGTAGTATGACAGGGTTTTACCAAGAGACCCAGTACTTC
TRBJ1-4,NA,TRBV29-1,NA,CSVAKGQSEKLFF,TGCAGCGTTGCAAAAGGACAATCTGAAAAACTGTTTTTT
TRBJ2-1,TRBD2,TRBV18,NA,CASSPGTSGGGEQFF,TGTGCCAGCTCACCCGGGACTAGCGGGGGCGGTGAGCAGTTCTTC
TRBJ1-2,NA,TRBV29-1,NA,CSVPARDSNYGYTF,TGCAGCGTTCCAGCCAGGGACTCTAACTATGGCTACACCTTC
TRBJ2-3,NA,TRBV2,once,CAGSREKTDTQYF,TGTGCCGGGTCCCGGGAGAAAACAGATACGCAGTATTTT
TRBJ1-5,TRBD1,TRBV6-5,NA,CASRNRGIGQPQHF,TGTGCCAGCAGGAACAGGGGGATAGGTCAGCCCCAGCATTTT
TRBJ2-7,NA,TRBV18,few,CASSRQGEQYF,TGTGCCAGCTCACGACAAGGCGAGCAGTACTTC
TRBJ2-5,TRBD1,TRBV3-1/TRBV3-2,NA,CASSARDRGSQETQYF,TGTGCCAGCAGCGCCCGGGACAGGGGGTCCCAAGAGACCCAGTACTTC
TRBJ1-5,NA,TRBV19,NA,CASSMKGFKPQHF,TGTGCCAGTAGTATGAAGGGGTTTAAGCCCCAGCATTTT
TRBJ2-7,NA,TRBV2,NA,CASSFGLAYEQYF,TGTGCCAGCTCCTTTGGGCTCGCATACGAGCAGTACTTC
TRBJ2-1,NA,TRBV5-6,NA,CASSWESGAYNEQFF,TGTGCCAGCAGCTGGGAAAGCGGAGCGTACAATGAGCAGTTCTTC
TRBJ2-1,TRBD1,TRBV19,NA,CASSGDRGHEQFF,TGTGCCAGTAGTGGCGACAGGGGACATGAGCAGTTCTTC
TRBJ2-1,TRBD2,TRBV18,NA,CASSPNGGSYNEQFF,TGTGCCAGCTCACCAAACGGGGGGTCCTACAATGAGCAGTTCTTC
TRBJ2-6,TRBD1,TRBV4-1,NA,CASSQLSGGTGANVLTF,TGCGCCAGCAGCCAACTCTCAGGGGGCACTGGGGCCAACGTCCTGACTTTC
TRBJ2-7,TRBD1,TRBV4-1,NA,CASSQSGQGASREQYF,TGCGCCAGCAGCCAATCCGGACAGGGGGCTTCGCGGGAGCAGTACTTC
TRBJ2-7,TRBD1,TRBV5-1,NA,CASSLEPGQSYEQYF,TGCGCCAGCAGCTTGGAACCGGGACAGTCCTACGAGCAGTACTTC
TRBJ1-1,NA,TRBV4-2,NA,CASSQDVYKGKGVAFF,TGTGCCAGCAGCCAAGATGTATATAAGGGAAAGGGAGTAGCTTTCTTT
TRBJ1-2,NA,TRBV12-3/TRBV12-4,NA,CASATQGIYGYTF,TGTGCCAGCGCGACGCAGGGGATCTATGGCTACACCTTC
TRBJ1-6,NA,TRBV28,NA,CASMWQVNSPLHF,TGTGCCAGCATGTGGCAGGTTAATTCACCCCTCCACTTT
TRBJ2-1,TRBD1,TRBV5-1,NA,CASSSSGGSYNEQFF,TGCGCCAGCAGCTCGTCAGGGGGCTCCTACAATGAGCAGTTCTTC
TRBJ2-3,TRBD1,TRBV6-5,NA,CASSRDRVTDTQYF,TGTGCCAGCAGCCGGGACAGGGTAACAGATACGCAGTATTTT
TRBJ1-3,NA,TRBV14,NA,CASSQDGGSGNTIYF,TGTGCCAGCAGCCAAGACGGGGGCTCTGGAAACACCATATATTTT
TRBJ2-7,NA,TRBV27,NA,CASSFTRSSYEQYF,TGTGCCAGCAGTTTCACTAGGTCCTCCTACGAGCAGTACTTC
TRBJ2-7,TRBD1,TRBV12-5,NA,CASGRGTGVGIEQYF,TGTGCTAGTGGCCGTGGGACAGGGGTTGGCATCGAGCAGTACTTC
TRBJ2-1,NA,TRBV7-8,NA,CASSSPGTPLANEQFF,TGTGCCAGCAGCTCCCCCGGGACACCGTTGGCCAATGAGCAGTTCTTC
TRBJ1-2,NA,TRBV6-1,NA,CASSETSYGYTF,TGTGCCAGCAGTGAAACGTCCTACGGCTACACCTTC
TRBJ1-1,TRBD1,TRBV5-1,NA,CASSLASGGRNTEAFF,TGCGCCAGCAGCTTGGCGTCAGGGGGCCGGAACACTGAAGCTTTCTTT
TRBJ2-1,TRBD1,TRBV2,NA,CASSRQGGEQFF,TGTGCCAGCAGTCGACAGGGCGGCGAGCAGTTCTTC
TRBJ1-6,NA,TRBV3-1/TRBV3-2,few,CASSPSGDNSPLHF,TGTGCCAGCAGCCCGTCAGGGGATAATTCACCCCTCCACTTT
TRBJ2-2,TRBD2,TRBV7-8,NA,CASRLAGSTGELFF,TGTGCCAGCAGACTAGCGGGATCCACCGGGGAGCTGTTTTTT